One and the same sample provided the 13 T cell receptor beta chains below, sequenced in a study of cytomegalovirus exposure and HLA in healthy donors. Clones were sequenced by immunoSEQ multiplex PCR, and TCRdb holds only the in-frame ones, with some missing. The sample holds some 130,000 clones; 70% to 90% are singletons and the top ten take just under 6.5%. The sample was PBMCs. The receptor set was obtained from a woman aged 18 to 35 in good health and CMV-seropositive.

In DNA form, the CDR3 reads TGTGCCAGCAGTGATACGAGGGCCTCGGATGAGCAGTTCTTC. It specifies CASSDTRASDEQFF. This chain links TRBV2 with TRBJ2-1; D may be TRBD2 (5 bases). This CDR3 region has 14 residues. Germline assignment: CDR1 SNHLY and CDR2 FYNNEI. Trimming took 3 bases from V and 8 from J, leaving 14 bases between them.

This chain connects TRBV9 to TRBJ2-3; D is unclear. Per germline, CDR1 SGDLS and CDR2 YYNGEE. Between the trimmed V and J ends, which lost 3 bases and 4 bases, there was a span of 12 bases. This CDR3 has 14 residues. For the CDR3, the DNA is TGTGCCAGCAGCGCCTCGCTAGGCCCAGATACGCAGTATTTT. Residues: CASSASLGPDTQYF.

The chain links TRBV6-6 to TRBJ2-1; 10 bases map to TRBD2. Losses at the gene ends were 6 bases for V and 10 bases for J; bases not matched to a gene: 12. Germline V gene data show CDR1 as MNHNY and CDR2 as SVGAGI (reference sequence). The CDR3 length is 15 residues. The CDR3 sequence is CASSRSGRAVEEQFF. The DNA for the CDR3 is TGTGCCAGCAGCCGAAGCGGGAGGGCGGTCGAGGAGCAGTTCTTC.

The V gene is TRBV5-4, the J gene TRBJ2-7; the match to TRBD1 covers 9 bases. The germline CDR1 and CDR2 sequences are SGHNT and YYREEE (reference sequence). V shed 2 bases, J shed 6 bases, and the junction held 9 bases outside the gene matches. The CDR3 has 15 amino acids. The CDR3 sequence is CASSFSRDRAGEQYF. The DNA for the CDR3 is TGTGCCAGCAGCTTCTCCCGGGACAGGGCTGGCGAGCAGTACTTC.

The CDR3 here is CASSSTGDQETQYF. For the CDR3, the DNA is TGTGCCAGCAGCTCGACAGGGGACCAAGAGACCCAGTACTTC. The chain links TRBV5-6 to TRBJ2-5; TRBD1 matches at 8 bases. CDR3 length: 14 amino acids. CDR1 is SGHDT and CDR2 is YYEEEE in the germline V gene. With V trimmed by 3 bases and J by 0 bases, 1 base remained unmatched.

CDR3 coding DNA: TGTGCCAGCTCAAGCGGGGCGTACCAAGAGACCCAGTACTTC. It yields the protein CASSSGAYQETQYF. This chain uses TRBV5-4 with TRBJ2-5, with 7 nucleotides matching TRBD2. Germline CDR1 SGHNT, CDR2 YYREEE (reference sequence). The CDR3 has 14 residues. J gave up 0 bases and V 7 bases, and 6 bases lay outside the gene matches.

The chain employs TRBV9 and TRBJ2-3; TRBD1 matches at 9 bases. The CDR3 is made up of 15 amino acids. V trimming: 3 bases; J trimming: 3 bases; junction bases outside the gene matches: 5. In germline, CDR1 is SGDLS, CDR2 YYNGEE. The CDR3 region has the DNA TGTGCCAGCAGCGGCGGGACAGGGAGAACAGATACGCAGTATTTT. It encodes CASSGGTGRTDTQYF.

The J gene is TRBJ1-1, the V gene TRBV11-2; unclear D gene. V shed 3 bases and J shed 5 bases, with 10 bases lying between them. The CDR3 is made up of 13 amino acids. Germline V gene sequence: CDR1 SGHAT, CDR2 FQNNGV. CDR3: CASSFRGRTEAFF. DNA for the CDR3: TGTGCCAGCAGCTTTCGGGGAAGGACTGAAGCTTTCTTT.

The CDR3: CASRLTGAYEQYF. CDR3 bases: TGTGCCAGCAGACTGACAGGGGCCTACGAGCAGTACTTC. The V gene is TRBV5-6, the J gene TRBJ2-7, with 8 bases matching TRBD1. The CDR3 length is 13 residues. CDR1 and CDR2 from the germline V gene are SGHDT and YYEEEE. After removal of 5 bases from V and 2 bases from J, the junction contained 3 bases not matched to a gene.

This CDR3 reads CSARVGGRRNEQFF. CDR3 nucleotide sequence: TGCAGCGCCCGAGTCGGGGGGCGCCGCAATGAGCAGTTCTTC. The chain uses TRBV29-1 and TRBJ2-1; D perhaps matches TRBD2 (7 bases). This CDR3 contains 14 residues. The V gene lost 7 bases and the J gene lost 6 bases, with 19 bases spanning the gap. Germline loops: CDR1 SQVTM, CDR2 ANQGSEA.

The rearrangement links TRBV19 to TRBJ2-7; 12 bases line up with TRBD1. J gave up 5 bases and V 3 bases, and 5 bases lay outside the gene matches. The CDR3 runs to 15 residues. CDR1 LNHDA and CDR2 SQIVND come from the germline V gene (reference sequence). The CDR3: CASSIPGQGAHEQYF. In nucleotides, the CDR3 is TGTGCCAGTAGTATCCCGGGACAGGGGGCGCACGAGCAGTACTTC. Looking up the rest from reference TRBV19 and TRBJ2-7 gives the full variable domain: DGGITQSPKYLFRKEGQNVTLSCEQNLNHDAMYWYRQDPGQGLRLIYYSQIVNDFQKGDIAEGYSVSREKKESFPLTVTSAQKNPTAFYLCASSIPGQGAHEQYFGPGTRLTVT.

V gene TRBV6-6 combines with J gene TRBJ2-3, with 7 bases matching TRBD1. The CDR3 sequence is 14 residues long. CDR1 and CDR2 from the germline V gene are MNHNY and SVGAGI (reference sequence). The ends lost 6 bases at V and 2 bases at J; junction bases unmatched: 5. CDR3 nucleotides: TGTGCCAGCAGACTAACAGGGGACACAGATACGCAGTATTTT. The encoded protein is CASRLTGDTDTQYF.

The chain employs TRBV18 and TRBJ2-2; a possible D gene is TRBD1 (5 bases). Deletions cut 3 bases from V and 3 bases from J, with 14 bases between. CDR1 KGHSH and CDR2 LQKENI come from the germline V gene. This CDR3 has 16 amino acids. The CDR3 DNA reads as TGTGCCAGCTCACCTCCCGGCAGGGTGGACACCGGGGAGCTGTTTTTT. It encodes CASSPPGRVDTGELFF.